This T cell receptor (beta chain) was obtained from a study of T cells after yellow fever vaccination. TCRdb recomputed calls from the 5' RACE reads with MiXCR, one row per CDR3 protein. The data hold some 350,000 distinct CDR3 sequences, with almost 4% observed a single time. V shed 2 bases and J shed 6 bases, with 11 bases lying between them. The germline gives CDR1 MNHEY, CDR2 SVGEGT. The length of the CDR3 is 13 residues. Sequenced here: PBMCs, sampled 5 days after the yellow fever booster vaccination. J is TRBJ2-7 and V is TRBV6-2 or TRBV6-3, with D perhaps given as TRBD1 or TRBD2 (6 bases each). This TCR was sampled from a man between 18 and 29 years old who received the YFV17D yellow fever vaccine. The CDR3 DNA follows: TGTGCCAGCAGTTACGGCCGGGGGCGCGAGCAGTACTTC. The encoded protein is CASSYGRGREQYF.